These 11 T cell receptor beta chains came from one sample sequenced in a study of blood T cell repertoires in COVID-19 (TCRdb year 2020). Library preparation used the immunoSEQ multiplex PCR assay. TCRdb retrieved this table from immuneACCESS and kept in-frame rearrangements only. Not all clones are present; in checked studies, unresolved V genes account for under half, and no reason is known for the remainder. The sample table contains over 250,000 clones; only one count was recorded for under 90% of them. In total, the top ten clones hold approximately 2% of the sample. The sequencing input was PBMCs or T cells enriched from blood (not recorded which). The receptors were sampled from a woman aged 55-69 years who had recovered from COVID-19.

V usage is TRBV3-1 (or the pseudogene TRBV3-2) and J usage is TRBJ1-2; D unresolved. V lost 1 base, J lost 10 bases, and 13 bases lay in between. The germline gives CDR1 LGHDT, CDR2 YNNKEL (reference sequence). This CDR3 comprises 13 residues. The CDR3 coding sequence is TGTGCCAGCAGCCAAGGTCCCACAGAACCCTACACCTTC. It translates to CASSQGPTEPYTF.

V gene TRBV7-9 combines with J gene TRBJ1-1; D uncertain. Germline-derived CDR1 and CDR2 are SEHNR and FQNEAQ (reference sequence). V lost 1 base to trimming and J lost 4 bases, with 7 bases between them. The CDR3 is made up of 13 amino acids. CDR3 DNA sequence: TGTGCCAGCAGCTTAGACGGGAGCACTGAAGCTTTCTTT. This translates into CASSLDGSTEAFF.

This clone was observed a handful of times. V and J are TRBV5-4 and TRBJ1-2; D is unclear. The CDR3 is made up of 14 amino acids. The germline V and J ends were trimmed by 1 base and 6 bases, with 13 bases remaining between them. CDR1 SGHNT and CDR2 YYREEE come from the germline V gene (reference sequence). The CDR3 DNA reads TGTGCCAGCAGCTTGCGAGGTGTAGAACATGGCTACACCTTC. It specifies CASSLRGVEHGYTF.

J is TRBJ2-1 and V is TRBV7-2, with D possibly being TRBD1 (6 bases). V was clipped by 4 bases and J by 9 bases, with 16 bases between them. The germline gives CDR1 SGHTA, CDR2 FQGNSA. The CDR3 has 14 residues. CDR3 sequence reads: CASSSTGPRGEQFF. CDR3 coding DNA: TGTGCCAGCAGCTCGACAGGTCCGAGAGGTGAGCAGTTCTTC.

This sequence joins TRBV28 and TRBJ2-1, with TRBD2 identical over 7 bases. CDR1 MDHEN and CDR2 SYDVKM come from the germline V gene. J lost 3 bases, V lost 4 bases, and 9 bases had no gene match. The CDR3 length is 16 residues. This CDR3 reads CASSSLAGKNYNEQFF. In DNA, the CDR3 is TGTGCCAGCAGTTCCTTAGCGGGTAAGAACTACAATGAGCAGTTCTTC. Full variable domain (outside the CDR3, taken from reference TRBV28 and TRBJ2-1): DVKVTQSSRYLVKRTGEKVFLECVQDMDHENMFWYRQDPGLGLRLIYFSYDVKMKEKGDIPEGYSVSREKKERFSLILESASTNQTSMYLCASSSLAGKNYNEQFFGPGTRLTVL.

V is TRBV11-3 and J is TRBJ2-3; 8 positions agree with TRBD2. The CDR3 runs to 14 residues. With 1 base clipped from V and 7 bases from J, the junction kept 4 bases outside the gene matches. CDR1 and CDR2 (germline): SGHNT, YENEEA. CDR3 in amino acids: CASSLAGGPNTQYF. The CDR3 coding sequence is TGTGCCAGCAGCTTAGCGGGGGGGCCAAATACGCAGTATTTT.

This clone was observed a single time. Here the CDR3 reads CASSLLANTGELFF. CDR3 sequence (DNA): TGTGCCAGCAGCTTATTAGCGAACACCGGGGAGCTGTTTTTT. The chain is built from TRBV7-8 and TRBJ2-2; D is uncertain. CDR1 SGHVS and CDR2 FQNEAQ come from the germline V gene. The CDR3 runs to 14 residues. The V end was cut by 2 bases, the J end by 0 bases, with 4 bases between.

The rearrangement uses TRBV28 and TRBJ1-5, with TRBD1 identical over 7 bases. Trimming took 6 bases from V and 5 from J; bases not matched to a gene: 7. The CDR3 totals 14 residues. From germline, CDR1 is MDHEN and CDR2 SYDVKM. CDR3 bases: TGTGCCAGCAGCGAAGGACAGGAGGATCAGCCCCAGCATTTT. Its translation is CASSEGQEDQPQHF.

This clone was counted a few times. V gene TRBV11-3 combines with J gene TRBJ1-4; D unresolved. Trimming shortened V by 3 bases and J by 0 bases, and 2 bases separated the two germline ends. This CDR3 is built from 13 residues. Per germline, CDR1 SGHNT and CDR2 YENEEA. The DNA for the CDR3 is TGTGCCAGCAGCTTCGCAACTAATGAAAAACTGTTTTTT. Protein product: CASSFATNEKLFF.

The chain employs TRBV6-5 and TRBJ1-4; 7 nucleotides line up with TRBD1. V was pared by 9 bases and J by 5 bases, with 6 bases of the junction left unmatched. The germline V gene encodes CDR1 MNHEY and CDR2 SVGAGI. The CDR3 loop spans 13 amino acids. The DNA of the CDR3 is TGTGCCAGTGGGGACAGAAGAAATGAAAAACTGTTTTTT. It translates to CASGDRRNEKLFF.

This chain joins TRBV30 and TRBJ2-6; D remains unclear. The germline V gene encodes CDR1 GTSNPN and CDR2 SVGIG (reference sequence). V was pared by 4 bases and J by 1 base, with 14 bases between. This CDR3 has 16 residues. The CDR3 DNA is TGTGCCTGGAAACCCAGGTTATATTCTGGGGCCAACGTCCTGACTTTC. It specifies CAWKPRLYSGANVLTF.